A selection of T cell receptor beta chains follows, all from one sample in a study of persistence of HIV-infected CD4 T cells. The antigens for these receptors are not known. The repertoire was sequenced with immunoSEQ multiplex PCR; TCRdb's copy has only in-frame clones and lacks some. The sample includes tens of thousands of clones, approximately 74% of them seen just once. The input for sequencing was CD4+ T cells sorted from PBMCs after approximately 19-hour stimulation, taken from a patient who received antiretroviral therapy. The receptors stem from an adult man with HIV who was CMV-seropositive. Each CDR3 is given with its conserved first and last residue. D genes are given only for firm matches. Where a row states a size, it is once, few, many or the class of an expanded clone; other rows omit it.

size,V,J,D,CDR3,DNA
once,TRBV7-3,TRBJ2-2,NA,CASSSSRAGELFF,TGTGCCAGCAGCTCATCGAGGGCCGGGGAGCTGTTTTTT
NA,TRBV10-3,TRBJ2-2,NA,CAISGGKQGNTGELFF,TGTGCCATCAGTGGGGGGAAGCAGGGGAACACCGGGGAGCTGTTTTTT
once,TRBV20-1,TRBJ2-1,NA,CSADRYNEQFF,TGCAGTGCTGACAGGTACAATGAGCAGTTCTTC
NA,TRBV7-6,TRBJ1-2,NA,CASSPGHGYGYTF,TGTGCCAGCAGCCCAGGACACGGCTATGGCTACACCTTC
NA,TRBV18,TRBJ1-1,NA,CASSPQTDTEAFF,TGTGCCAGCTCACCCCAGACGGACACTGAAGCTTTCTTT
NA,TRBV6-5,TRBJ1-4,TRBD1,CASRSDRGEKLFF,TGTGCCAGCAGGAGCGACAGGGGGGAAAAACTGTTTTTT
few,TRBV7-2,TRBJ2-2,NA,CASSSPQGQLNTGELFF,TGTGCCAGCAGCTCGCCCCAAGGACAGCTGAACACCGGGGAGCTGTTTTTT
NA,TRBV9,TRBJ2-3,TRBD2,CASSVERGGLTQYF,TGTGCCAGCAGCGTAGAGCGGGGGGGACTTACGCAGTATTTT
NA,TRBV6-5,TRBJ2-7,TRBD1,CASIQTGGPYEQYF,TGTGCCTCCATCCAAACAGGGGGCCCCTACGAGCAGTACTTC
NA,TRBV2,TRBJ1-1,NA,CASSGLALNTEAFF,TGTGCCAGCAGTGGGCTGGCACTTAACACTGAAGCTTTCTTT
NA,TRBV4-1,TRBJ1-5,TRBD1,CASSLEPGQGTQPQHF,TGCGCCAGCAGCCTCGAGCCGGGACAGGGAACTCAGCCCCAGCATTTT
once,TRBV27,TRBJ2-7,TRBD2,CASSGLAGPKNPYEQYF,TGTGCCAGCAGCGGACTAGCGGGGCCCAAAAATCCCTACGAGCAGTACTTC
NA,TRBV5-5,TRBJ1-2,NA,CASSYSWDKGNYGYTF,TGTGCCAGCAGCTACTCCTGGGACAAGGGTAACTATGGCTACACCTTC
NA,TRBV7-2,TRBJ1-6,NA,CASSLEGAYSPLHF,TGTGCCAGCAGCTTAGAAGGGGCTTATTCACCCCTCCACTTT
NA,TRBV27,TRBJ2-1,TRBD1,CASSLDRAVRSYNEQFF,TGTGCCAGCAGTTTGGACAGGGCGGTGCGCTCCTACAATGAGCAGTTCTTC
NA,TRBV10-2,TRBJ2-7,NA,CASSERPNSYEQYF,TGCGCCAGCAGTGAAAGGCCGAACTCCTACGAGCAGTACTTC
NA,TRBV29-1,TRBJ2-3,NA,CSVGPQRGSTDTQYF,TGCAGCGTTGGCCCCCAGAGGGGTTCGACAGATACGCAGTATTTT
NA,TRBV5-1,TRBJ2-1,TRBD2,CASSPLSGGLYNEQFF,TGCGCCAGCAGCCCTTTGAGCGGGGGACTCTACAATGAGCAGTTCTTC
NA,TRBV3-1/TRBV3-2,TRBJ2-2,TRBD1,CASSRGDRDGELFF,TGTGCCAGCAGCCGGGGGGACAGGGACGGGGAGCTGTTTTTT
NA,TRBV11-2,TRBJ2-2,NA,CASSLVTGPTGELFF,TGTGCCAGCAGCTTAGTAACAGGACCCACCGGGGAGCTGTTTTTT
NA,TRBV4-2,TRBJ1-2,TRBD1,CASSQALIVEGAIYGYTF,TGTGCCAGCAGCCAAGCCCTAATTGTTGAGGGGGCAATCTATGGCTACACCTTC
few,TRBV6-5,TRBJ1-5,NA,CASTPGGTNQPQHF,TGTGCCAGCACTCCCGGGGGGACTAATCAGCCCCAGCATTTT
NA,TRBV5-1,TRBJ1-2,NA,CASSSSGNSNYGYTF,TGCGCCAGCAGCTCTTCAGGGAATTCTAACTATGGCTACACCTTC
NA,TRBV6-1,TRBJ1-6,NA,CASSERLDSPLHF,TGTGCCAGCAGTGAACGTCTGGATTCACCCCTCCACTTT
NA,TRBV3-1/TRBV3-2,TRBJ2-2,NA,CASSQGRVRTGELFF,TGTGCCAGCAGCCAAGGCAGGGTTCGGACCGGGGAGCTGTTTTTT
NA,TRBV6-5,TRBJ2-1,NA,CASSRLLSYNEQFF,TGTGCCAGCAGTAGACTACTATCCTACAATGAGCAGTTCTTC
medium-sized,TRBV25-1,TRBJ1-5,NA,CASSATEGSNQPQHF,TGTGCCAGCAGTGCTACGGAAGGGAGCAATCAGCCCCAGCATTTT
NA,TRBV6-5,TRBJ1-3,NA,CASRTTASGNTIYF,TGTGCCAGCAGAACGACAGCCTCTGGAAACACCATATATTTT
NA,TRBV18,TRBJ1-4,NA,CASSPGRTTTNEKLFF,TGTGCCAGCTCACCCGGGAGGACAACAACTAATGAAAAACTGTTTTTT
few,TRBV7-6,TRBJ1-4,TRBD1,CASSPGQGREKLFF,TGTGCCAGCAGCCCCGGACAGGGCCGTGAAAAACTGTTTTTT
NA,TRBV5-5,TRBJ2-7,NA,CASRRVLGEQYF,TGTGCCAGCAGAAGGGTTCTGGGGGAGCAGTACTTC
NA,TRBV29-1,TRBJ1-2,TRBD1,CSVEPGTGGTGYTF,TGCAGCGTTGAGCCAGGGACAGGAGGGACCGGCTACACCTTC
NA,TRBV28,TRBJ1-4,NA,CASSPRHGGGRNEKLFF,TGTGCCAGCAGTCCGCGCCATGGGGGCGGCCGTAATGAAAAACTGTTTTTT
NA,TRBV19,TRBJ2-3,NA,CATRRGGTDTQYF,TGTGCCACTCGGAGAGGGGGCACAGATACGCAGTATTTT
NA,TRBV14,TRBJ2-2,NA,CASSQVAGSNTGELFF,TGTGCCAGCAGCCAAGTAGCTGGCTCGAACACCGGGGAGCTGTTTTTT
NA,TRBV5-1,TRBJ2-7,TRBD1,CASSLGTGYEQYF,TGCGCCAGCAGCTTGGGGACAGGCTACGAGCAGTACTTC
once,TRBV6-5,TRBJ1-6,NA,CASSLDGRYNSPLHF,TGTGCCAGCAGTCTCGACGGACGCTATAATTCACCCCTCCACTTT
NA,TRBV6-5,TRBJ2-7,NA,CASSRTDSREQYF,TGTGCCAGCAGTCGGACGGATTCAAGGGAGCAGTACTTC
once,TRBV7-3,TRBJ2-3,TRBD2,CASSPQRGGTDTQYF,TGTGCCAGCAGCCCCCAGCGGGGGGGAACAGATACGCAGTATTTT
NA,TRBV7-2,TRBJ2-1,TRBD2,CASSTGLAGAQGNEQFF,TGTGCCAGCAGCACAGGACTAGCGGGGGCACAGGGGAATGAGCAGTTCTTC
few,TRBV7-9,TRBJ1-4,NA,CASSLRSRHPEKLFF,TGTGCCAGCAGCTTACGTTCGCGACATCCCGAAAAACTGTTTTTT
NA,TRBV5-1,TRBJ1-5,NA,CASSRLPDQPQHF,TGCGCCAGCAGCCGGTTGCCGGATCAGCCCCAGCATTTT
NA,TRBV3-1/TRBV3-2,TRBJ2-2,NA,CASSRKASTGELFF,TGTGCCAGCAGCCGGAAAGCAAGCACCGGGGAGCTGTTTTTT
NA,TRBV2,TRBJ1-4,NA,CASTTSGGRGNEKLFF,TGTGCCAGCACTACCAGCGGGGGGCGAGGTAATGAAAAACTGTTTTTT
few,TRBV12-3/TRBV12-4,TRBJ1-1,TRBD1,CASSTGTGRGAFF,TGTGCCAGCAGTACCGGGACAGGGAGAGGAGCTTTCTTT
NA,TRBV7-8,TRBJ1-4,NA,CASSFQGGSEKLFF,TGTGCCAGCAGCTTTCAGGGAGGTAGTGAAAAACTGTTTTTT
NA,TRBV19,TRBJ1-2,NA,CASALGRGYGYTF,TGTGCCAGTGCCCTTGGGCGCGGCTATGGCTACACCTTC
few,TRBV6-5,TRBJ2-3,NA,CASSYGEVASTDTQYF,TGTGCCAGCAGTTACGGTGAGGTAGCTAGCACAGATACGCAGTATTTT
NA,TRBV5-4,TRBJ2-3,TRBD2,CASSLGPLAGGALGLYF,TGTGCCAGCAGCTTGGGCCCACTAGCGGGGGGGGCTCTTGGGCTGTATTTT
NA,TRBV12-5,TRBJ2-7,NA,CASGRGYEQYF,TGTGCTAGTGGGAGGGGGTACGAGCAGTACTTC
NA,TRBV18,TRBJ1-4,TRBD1,CASSPPGGGEGKLFF,TGTGCCAGCTCACCACCGGGAGGGGGCGAAGGAAAACTGTTTTTT
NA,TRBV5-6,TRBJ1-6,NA,CASRDGLRGFYSPLHF,TGTGCCAGCAGAGACGGGCTGAGGGGTTTTTATTCACCCCTCCACTTT
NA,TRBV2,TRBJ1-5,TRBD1,CASSGQGVGNQPQHF,TGTGCCAGCAGTGGACAGGGGGTTGGCAATCAGCCCCAGCATTTT
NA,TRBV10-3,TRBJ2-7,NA,CAISDGEQGVSGIYEQYF,TGTGCCATCAGTGATGGGGAACAGGGTGTTTCGGGGATCTACGAGCAGTACTTC